The 21 T cell receptor beta chains below were found in one sample sequenced in a study of blood T cell repertoires in COVID-19 (TCRdb year 2020). Receptors were amplified or captured by the immunoSEQ multiplex PCR assay. Entries here come from immuneACCESS through TCRdb and include only in-frame sequences with V and J called. Some clones fail to appear in such tables; in the studies checked, an unresolved V gene covers under half of the shortfall, and the cause of the remainder is unknown. The sample table shows almost 250,000 clones, and almost 85% are seen once. Of the sample, over 7.5% is held by the ten largest clones. The sequenced sample was PBMCs or T cells enriched from blood (not recorded which). The receptor source for this set is a woman between 45 and 60 years old with acute COVID-19.

J is TRBJ1-1 and V is TRBV30; 7 bases map to TRBD1. V lost 5 bases to trimming and J lost 2 bases; unmatched junction nucleotides: 8. Germline CDR1 GTSNPN, CDR2 SVGIG (reference sequence). The CDR3 spans 14 residues. CDR3 in amino acids: CAWDTSGGNTEAFF. CDR3 DNA: TGTGCCTGGGATACCTCAGGGGGTAACACTGAAGCTTTCTTT.

The J gene is TRBJ1-1, the V gene TRBV4-3; D call uncertain. Germline V gene sequence: CDR1 LGHNA, CDR2 YSLEER. The CDR3 loop spans 14 amino acids. Trimming removed 0 bases from V and 0 bases from J, with 5 bases in between. The CDR3 protein is CASSQDGVNTEAFF. Written as DNA, the CDR3 is TGCGCCAGCAGCCAAGACGGGGTGAACACTGAAGCTTTCTTT.

V usage is TRBV6-5 and J usage is TRBJ2-7; D is perhaps TRBD2 (6 bases). V was shortened by 2 bases and J by 0 bases, with 8 bases between the two germline ends. The CDR3 runs to 14 residues. The germline CDR1 and CDR2 sequences are MNHEY and SVGAGI. CDR3 sequence reads: CASSYRRDSYEQYF. CDR3 nucleotide sequence: TGTGCCAGCAGTTACAGGAGGGACTCCTACGAGCAGTACTTC.

This rearrangement joins TRBV14 to TRBJ2-5; 9 nucleotides match TRBD2. CDR1 SGHDN and CDR2 FVKESK come from the germline V gene. The CDR3 loop spans 15 amino acids. With 3 bases clipped from V and 5 bases from J, the junction kept 7 bases outside the gene matches. Written as DNA, the CDR3 is TGTGCCAGCAGCCAGCCGGGACTAGCATACGAGACCCAGTACTTC. Residues: CASSQPGLAYETQYF.

The J gene is TRBJ1-2, the V gene TRBV10-1; D not certain. Germline loops: CDR1 WNHNN, CDR2 SYGVQD (reference sequence). The V gene lost 6 bases and the J gene lost 0 bases, with 8 bases spanning the gap. The CDR3 is 13 amino acids. This CDR3 is CASSPRTNYGYTF. CDR3 coding DNA: TGCGCCAGCAGCCCCAGGACTAACTATGGCTACACCTTC.

The V gene is TRBV7-2, the J gene TRBJ2-7; 8 bases are a match to TRBD2. The V segment lost 1 base and the J segment 4 bases; nucleotides outside the gene matches: 6. Germline CDR1 is SGHTA and CDR2 is FQGNSA. This CDR3 has 15 residues. Here the CDR3 reads CASSLERGGRYEQYF. The DNA for the CDR3 is TGTGCCAGCAGCTTAGAACGGGGGGGCCGGTACGAGCAGTACTTC. Looking up the rest from reference TRBV7-2 and TRBJ2-7 gives the full variable domain: GAGVSQSPSNKVTEKGKDVELRCDPISGHTALYWYRQSLGQGLEFLIYFQGNSAPDKSGLPSDRFSAERTGGSVSTLTIQRTQQEDSAVYLCASSLERGGRYEQYFGPGTRLTVT.

CDR3 sequence reads: CASSLLWGFGGYTF. CDR3 DNA sequence: TGTGCCAGCAGCTTATTATGGGGCTTTGGGGGCTACACCTTC. V and J are TRBV7-2 and TRBJ1-2, with D tentatively TRBD1 (5 bases). The germline V and J ends were trimmed by 2 bases and 8 bases, with 15 bases remaining between them. This CDR3 spans 14 amino acids. CDR1 is SGHTA and CDR2 is FQGNSA in the germline V gene.

V gene TRBV5-1 combines with J gene TRBJ1-2; D unclear. The V end was cut by 0 bases, the J end by 8 bases, with 11 bases between. CDR3 size: 13 residues. The germline V gene has CDR1 SGHRS and CDR2 YFSETQ. CDR3 region: CASSLGAGLGYTF. As DNA, the CDR3 is TGCGCCAGCAGCTTGGGCGCAGGTTTGGGCTACACCTTC.

The genes are TRBV6-1 and TRBJ1-1, with TRBD1 matching over 8 bases. J was trimmed by 4 bases and V by 4 bases; bases with no gene match: 11. This CDR3 contains 16 residues. Germline CDR1 and CDR2: MNHNS and SASEGT. As DNA, the CDR3 is TGTGCCAGCAGTGCCGTTCCGCAGGGGGCTCTCACTGAAGCTTTCTTT. Protein: CASSAVPQGALTEAFF.

The chain uses TRBV5-1 and TRBJ2-4, with D possibly being TRBD1 (5 bases). This CDR3 has 16 residues. CDR1 SGHRS and CDR2 YFSETQ come from the germline V gene. Trimming left V 2 bases short and J 0 bases short, with 12 bases between. This CDR3 reads CASSFGDRIAKNIQYF. The CDR3 DNA reads as TGCGCCAGCAGCTTCGGAGACAGAATAGCCAAAAACATTCAGTACTTC.

The chain employs TRBV7-2 and TRBJ1-3; 7 nucleotides line up with TRBD1. Germline V lookup: CDR1 SGHTA, CDR2 FQGNSA. The V segment lost 5 bases and the J segment 0 bases; nucleotides outside the gene matches: 4. The length of the CDR3 is 15 residues. CDR3 nucleotides: TGTGCCAGCAGCCGGGACAGCATCTCTGGAAACACCATATATTTT. Translating gives CASSRDSISGNTIYF.

CDR3 coding DNA: TGTGCCAGCAGCTCGACAGGGGGAAATTCACCCCTCCACTTT. The encoded protein is CASSSTGGNSPLHF. The chain couples TRBV3-1 (or the pseudogene TRBV3-2) to TRBJ1-6, with 9 bases fitting TRBD1. Germline V lookup: CDR1 LGHDT, CDR2 YNNKEL (reference sequence). V lost 5 bases to trimming and J lost 7 bases; unmatched junction nucleotides: 3. This CDR3 has 14 residues.

This clone was seen a handful of times. V usage is TRBV7-9 and J usage is TRBJ2-2; possible D gene TRBD1, 6 bases. V lost 5 bases and J lost 3, with 19 bases in between. CDR1 is SEHNR, CDR2 FQNEAQ, per germline (reference sequence). The CDR3 consists of 17 residues. CDR3 protein: CASSRDRRAGDTGELFF. The DNA for the CDR3 is TGTGCCAGCAGCCGAGACCGGCGGGCAGGGGACACCGGGGAGCTGTTTTTT.

The chain couples TRBV9 to TRBJ2-3; possibly TRBD1 for D (6 bases). V lost 0 bases and J lost 2, with 10 bases in between. Germline lookup yields CDR1 SGDLS and CDR2 YYNGEE. The CDR3 loop spans 15 amino acids. The CDR3 DNA reads TGTGCCAGCAGCGTAGCAGGGGCTATCACAGATACGCAGTATTTT. Its translation is CASSVAGAITDTQYF. Variable domain in full (rest from reference TRBV9 and TRBJ2-3): DSGVTQTPKHLITATGQRVTLRCSPRSGDLSVYWYQQSLDQGLQFLIQYYNGEERAKGNILERFSAQQFPDLHSELNLSSLELGDSALYFCASSVAGAITDTQYFGPGTRLTVL.

The chain joins TRBV27 to TRBJ1-4; perhaps TRBD1 as D (6 bases). Trimming stripped 3 bases from V and 6 bases from J, with 17 bases between. Germline V gene data show CDR1 as MNHEY and CDR2 as SMNVEV (reference sequence). The length of the CDR3 is 16 residues. The CDR3 reads CASSLARTVYHEKLFF. The CDR3 nucleotides read TGTGCCAGCAGTTTGGCCCGGACAGTCTATCATGAAAAACTGTTTTTT.

This clone was counted only a few times. The chain employs TRBV12-3 or TRBV12-4 and TRBJ1-4; 8 bases fit TRBD1. The J segment lost 8 bases and the V segment lost 10 bases, leaving 9 bases of the junction unmatched. The CDR3 totals 13 residues. The CDR3 loop is CATKTGAVEKLFF. In nucleotides, the CDR3 is TGTGCCACCAAGACAGGGGCCGTCGAAAAACTGTTTTTT.

V gene TRBV6-5 combines with J gene TRBJ2-7, with D hard to call. Germline values: CDR1 MNHEY, CDR2 SVGAGI. The CDR3 is made up of 14 amino acids. V was trimmed by 0 bases and J by 2 bases, leaving 8 bases between them. The CDR3 nucleotides read TGTGCCAGCAGTTACTCAAGACTGCCCTACGAGCAGTACTTC. Protein product: CASSYSRLPYEQYF.

The CDR3 DNA follows: TGCGCCAGCAGCCAAGGGCTGGACAGGGCCTATGGCTACACCTTC. As protein: CASSQGLDRAYGYTF. The chain is built from TRBV4-1 and TRBJ1-2; 8 positions agree with TRBD1. The CDR3 is 15 residues long. Germline lookup yields CDR1 MGHRA and CDR2 YSYEKL. V was pared by 1 base and J by 4 bases, with 5 bases of the junction left unmatched.

This clone was seen just once. The chain recombines TRBV30 with TRBJ1-1; 10 positions agree with TRBD1. In germline, CDR1 is GTSNPN, CDR2 SVGIG (reference sequence). Unmatched junction bases numbered 8, after V lost 3 bases and J lost 1 base. This CDR3 is built from 16 residues. The CDR3 loop is CAWRRQGAIKNTEAFF. CDR3 nucleotides: TGTGCCTGGAGGAGACAGGGGGCGATTAAGAACACTGAAGCTTTCTTT. The full variable domain, its missing parts supplied by reference TRBV30 and TRBJ1-1, is SQTIHQWPATLVQPVGSPLSLECTVEGTSNPNLYWYRQAAGRGLQLLFYSVGIGQISSEVPQNLSASRPQDRQFILSSKKLLLSDSGFYLCAWRRQGAIKNTEAFFGQGTRLTVV.

The chain is built from TRBV6-1 and TRBJ1-3, with 7 bases fitting TRBD1. Looked up from germline, CDR1 is MNHNS and CDR2 is SASEGT. The trim removed 3 bases at V and 4 bases at J, leaving 3 bases unmatched. CDR3 length equals 14 residues. CDR3 in DNA: TGTGCCAGCAGTGAGACAGGGTTAGGAAACACCATATATTTT. It codes for CASSETGLGNTIYF.

This chain links TRBV6-2 or TRBV6-3 with TRBJ2-1, with TRBD2 matching 8 bases. The trim removed 0 bases at V and 6 bases at J, leaving 4 bases unmatched. Looked up from germline, CDR1 is MNHEY and CDR2 is SVGEGT. This CDR3 is 15 amino acids long. CDR3 amino acids: CASSYSPGGPNEQFF. The DNA for the CDR3 is TGTGCCAGCAGTTACTCTCCGGGGGGGCCCAATGAGCAGTTCTTC.